This T cell receptor beta chain was obtained from a study of shared clonotypes between healthy human individuals (dated by TCRdb to 2019 to 2021). Context from the whole study: Three men and a couple of women, aged 18 to 49 years, made up the cohort. For each donor, CD4 naive and CD4 memory were each given three plates, CD8 naive was given two plates, and CD8 memory was given one plate. To estimate repertoire size and how much clonotype sharing occurs between individuals, the study deeply sequenced the blood TCR repertoires of 4 to 6 healthy adults. To increase sequencing depth and limit assay-specific biases, different laboratories used diverse techniques to prepare libraries and sequence TCR repertoires. Each donor's leukapheresis produced roughly between roughly 0.85 and 10 billion PBMCs. Study-wide findings and limitations: Rarefaction of sorted-subset datasets indicated incomplete sequencing despite the large sequencing depth. Higher generation probabilities were observed for clonotypes shared by all four sorted-subset donors than for non-shared clonotypes. Estimated clonotype richness was generally larger for naive than for memory subsets. Pairwise subsampling led to the expectation that sequencing depth would affect the degree of clonotype sharing among donors. Because the study included only a small number of donors, the genetic and exposure-history diversity represented was limited. Only blood was sampled, and tissue TCR repertoires likely differ from those in blood. Sharing across several donors was observed for around 5% of naive CD4, over 3% of naive CD8, 2.3% of memory CD4, and around 0.42% of memory CD8 clonotypes.

Healthy HIV-negative adults with no recently reported acute infections or vaccinations were included as donors. Every donor was a Caucasian adult living in Nashville, Tennessee, USA. Magnetic negative selection was used to enrich CD4+ T cells, after which naive cells were positively selected on CD45RA and the negative fraction became the memory subset. After blood collection by leukapheresis, PBMCs were isolated using Ficoll-Histopaque density gradient centrifugation and then cryopreserved in the vapor phase of liquid nitrogen. Analytical flow cytometry was used to check the purity and quantity of each magnetically sorted T cell population. Genomic DNA was isolated from each sorted fraction and quantified by UV absorbance on a Nanodrop 2000c. TCR CDR3 regions were amplified from genomic DNA by multiplex PCR using the deep immunoSEQ assay. Genomic DNA extracted from each cell subset was distributed evenly over all wells of several immunoSEQ 96-well plates, and each plate served as one replicate. For sorted subsets, each replicate PCR was loaded with 200 ng genomic DNA, equivalent to roughly 30,000 T cell genomes. Purified libraries were measured with a Qubit 3.0 fluorometer, size-checked on a Bioanalyzer 2100, and measured again with the KAPA Library Quantification kit. Every immunoSEQ 96-well plate was sequenced on a separate single-read 150-cycle Illumina NextSeq 550 flow cell. As for the original processing: Because the immunoSEQ output included only junctional sequences and no quality scores, the filtering could not be the same as the filtering used for full-length reads. To assign V/J genes and CDR3, sequences were annotated using PyIR, a Python wrapper for IgBLAST v1.9, with IMGT germline references. Reads were removed for weak V/J assignments (E-value above 1e-6), missing CDR3, stop codons, out-of-frame junctions, or ambiguous translated residues. V3J clonotypes were defined by identical inferred V gene, J gene, and CDR3 amino acid sequence. Percentage overlap between repertoires was computed as shared unique clonotypes divided by the size of the smaller repertoire. Three approaches were used to assess repertoire richness: RTK rarefaction, the Chao1 estimator, and Recon v2.1 estimates of unobserved clonotypes. OLGA was used to compute generation probabilities for all TCRbeta clonotypes that the gDNA method yielded from four donors. TCRdb mirrors the immuneACCESS table, restricted to in-frame sequences. Some clones are absent from its copies; in checked studies, under half trace to an unresolved V gene, and the reason for the others is unknown. The DNA gave D and trimming, while V, J and clone size come from that table. Recorded for this sample are more than 2 million clones; approximately 96% of them occurred a single time. Over 0.1% of the sample goes to the ten largest clones.

V drops 1 base and J drops 0 bases, leaving 9 bases in between. The germline V gene provides CDR1 MNHNS and CDR2 SASEGT. CDR3 length: 15 amino acids, cysteine to phenylalanine. Of the read, only the CDR3 DNA is kept; its 45 bases are in frame from base 1. About this clone itself: Its antigen remains undetermined. No base quality information exists; no much larger clone differs at one position.

The receptor chain draws on TRBV6-1 and TRBJ1-1; TRBD1 is a weak D gene call, 5 bases matching. The receptor was derived from a man in his late teens or twenties in good health. Sequencing was carried out using naive CD4+ T cells sorted from blood. The cell subset or site label here, explained by the study, means: CD45RA+ positively selected. The CDR3 reads CASSEVGRMNTEAFF. The bases read TGTGCCAGCAGTGAAGTGGGGCGGATGAACACTGAAGCTTTCTTT.